Listed below are T cell receptor beta chains from one sample, sequenced in a study of beta chain features in type 1 diabetes. Assay used: immunoSEQ multiplex PCR; TCRdb lists only in-frame clones, some missing. The top ten clones hold about 0.028% of a sample with more than 250,000 clones, 20% of them seen once. The specimen sequenced was naive CD4+ T cells from blood. The receptors shown here come from a middle-aged woman with type 1 diabetes. Each CDR3 is given with its conserved first and last residue. Each record gives: D gene, J gene, clone size, V gene, CDR3 DNA, CDR3 protein. A D gene is named only where the DNA matches it firmly. Where a row states a size, it is once, few, many or the class of an expanded clone; other rows omit it.

NA | TRBJ2-2 | NA | TRBV27 | TGTGCCAGCAGTTCGGGGGGCGCCGGGGAGCTGTTTTTT | CASSSGGAGELFF
TRBD2 | TRBJ2-1 | few | TRBV4-1 | TGCGCCAGCCGTCCCAGCGGGAGGGAATCGGTCGAGCAGTTCTTC | CASRPSGRESVEQFF
TRBD2 | TRBJ2-1 | NA | TRBV9 | TGTGCCAGCAGCGTGGGAGCGGGAGGCTACAATGAGCAGTTCTTC | CASSVGAGGYNEQFF
TRBD1 | TRBJ2-1 | NA | TRBV9 | TGTGCCAGCACAGGGGGCGGAAGCTCCTACAATGAGCAGTTCTTC | CASTGGGSSYNEQFF
NA | TRBJ2-5 | few | TRBV5-4 | TGTGCCAGCAGCTTGGTTCAGGGAGGAGAGACCCAGTACTTC | CASSLVQGGETQYF
NA | TRBJ2-1 | NA | TRBV11-2 | TGTGCCAGCAGCTTAGAGGGGGGGCGGGTGCAGTTCTTC | CASSLEGGRVQFF
TRBD1 | TRBJ1-1 | few | TRBV5-1 | TGCGCCAGCACGCGACAGGGGGGAACCTTGAACACTGAAGCTTTCTTT | CASTRQGGTLNTEAFF
NA | TRBJ2-1 | few | TRBV5-1 | TGCGCCAGCAGCTTGGACCTGCGGCTCAATGAGCAGTTCTTC | CASSLDLRLNEQFF
TRBD2 | TRBJ2-5 | NA | TRBV9 | TGTGCCAGCAGCGCTCAGACTAGCGGGGGAGAGACCCAGTACTTC | CASSAQTSGGETQYF
NA | TRBJ1-1 | NA | TRBV5-6 | TGTGCCAGCAGCGCAGGGGATCGAACTGAAGCTTTCTTT | CASSAGDRTEAFF
NA | TRBJ2-6 | NA | TRBV18 | TGTGCCAGCTCACCGGGGGGGCTCTCTGGGGCCAACGTCCTGACTTTC | CASSPGGLSGANVLTF
NA | TRBJ2-7 | few | TRBV21-1 | TGTGCCAGCAGCAAAGTGAGCCAAGCACACGAGCAGTACTTC | CASSKVSQAHEQYF
NA | TRBJ2-7 | NA | TRBV28 | TGTGCCAGCAGTTTTGACAGCACCTACGAGCAGTACTTC | CASSFDSTYEQYF
NA | TRBJ1-1 | NA | TRBV6-5 | TGTGCCAGCAGTTACAATCGGGAGGTTGGGGAAGCTTTCTTT | CASSYNREVGEAFF
TRBD2 | TRBJ2-1 | NA | TRBV19 | TGTGCCAGTACCATGGGCGGGAGAAACAATGAGCAGTTCTTC | CASTMGGRNNEQFF
NA | TRBJ1-1 | few | TRBV30 | TGTGCCTGGAGTGGGGCAGGGGAACTGGTGAACACTGAAGCTTTCTTT | CAWSGAGELVNTEAFF
NA | TRBJ1-1 | few | TRBV11-1 | TGTGCCAGCAGCTTACAGGAAGACACTGAAGCTTTCTTT | CASSLQEDTEAFF